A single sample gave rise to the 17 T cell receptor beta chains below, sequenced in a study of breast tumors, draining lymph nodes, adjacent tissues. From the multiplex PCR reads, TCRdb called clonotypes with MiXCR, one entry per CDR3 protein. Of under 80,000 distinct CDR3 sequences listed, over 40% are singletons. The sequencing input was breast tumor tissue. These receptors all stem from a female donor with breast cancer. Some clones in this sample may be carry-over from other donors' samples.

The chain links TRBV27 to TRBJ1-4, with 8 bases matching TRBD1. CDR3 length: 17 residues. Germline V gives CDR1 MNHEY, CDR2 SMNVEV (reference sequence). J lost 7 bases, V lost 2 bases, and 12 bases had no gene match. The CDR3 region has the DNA TGTGCCAGCAGTTTAGGACAGGGAGCGGGTCGGGGTGAAAAACTGTTTTTT. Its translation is CASSLGQGAGRGEKLFF.

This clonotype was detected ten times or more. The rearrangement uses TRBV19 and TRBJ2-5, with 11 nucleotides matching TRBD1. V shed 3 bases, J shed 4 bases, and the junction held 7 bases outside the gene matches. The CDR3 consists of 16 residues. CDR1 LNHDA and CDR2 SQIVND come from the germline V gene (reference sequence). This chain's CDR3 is CASSIPSGQGGETQYF. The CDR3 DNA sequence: TGTGCCAGTAGTATCCCCTCGGGACAGGGGGGAGAGACCCAGTACTTC.

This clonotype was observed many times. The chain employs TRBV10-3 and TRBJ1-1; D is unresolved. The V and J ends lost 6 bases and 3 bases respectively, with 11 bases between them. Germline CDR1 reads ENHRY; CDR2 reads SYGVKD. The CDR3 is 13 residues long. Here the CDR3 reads CAISATQYTEAFF. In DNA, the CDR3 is TGTGCCATCAGCGCGACACAGTACACTGAAGCTTTCTTT.

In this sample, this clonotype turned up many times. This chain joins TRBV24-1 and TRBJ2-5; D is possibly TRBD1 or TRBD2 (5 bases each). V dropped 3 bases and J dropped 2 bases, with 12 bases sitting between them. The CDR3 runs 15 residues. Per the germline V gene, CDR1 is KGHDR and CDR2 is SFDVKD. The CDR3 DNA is TGTGCCACCAGTGATACCCGGGACCAACAAGAGACCCAGTACTTC. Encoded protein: CATSDTRDQQETQYF.

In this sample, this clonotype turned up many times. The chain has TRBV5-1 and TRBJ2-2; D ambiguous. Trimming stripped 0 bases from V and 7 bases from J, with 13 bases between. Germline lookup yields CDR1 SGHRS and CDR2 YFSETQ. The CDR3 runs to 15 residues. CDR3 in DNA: TGCGCCAGCAGCTTGGTAGGGAATCGAGGCGGGGAGCTGTTTTTT. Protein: CASSLVGNRGGELFF.

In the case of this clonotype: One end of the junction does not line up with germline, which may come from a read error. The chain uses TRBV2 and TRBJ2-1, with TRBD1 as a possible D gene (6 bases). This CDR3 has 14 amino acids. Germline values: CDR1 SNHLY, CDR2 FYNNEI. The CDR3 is CGSRITGKTGEHFF. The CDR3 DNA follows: TGTGGCAGCAGAATCACAGGGAAGACTGGTGAGCATTTCTTC.

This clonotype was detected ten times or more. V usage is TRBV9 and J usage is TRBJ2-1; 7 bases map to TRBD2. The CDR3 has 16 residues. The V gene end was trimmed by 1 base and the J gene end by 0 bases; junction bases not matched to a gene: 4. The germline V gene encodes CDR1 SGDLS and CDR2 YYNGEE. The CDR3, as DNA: TGTGCCAGCAGCGTAAGGGGCGGGAGCTCCTACAATGAGCAGTTCTTC. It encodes CASSVRGGSSYNEQFF.

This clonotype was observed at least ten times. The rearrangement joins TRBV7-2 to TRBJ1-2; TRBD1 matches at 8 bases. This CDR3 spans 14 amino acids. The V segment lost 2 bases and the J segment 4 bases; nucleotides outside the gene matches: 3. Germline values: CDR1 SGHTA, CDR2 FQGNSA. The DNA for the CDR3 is TGTGCCAGCAGCTTACAGGGGGCCTCCTATGGCTACACCTTC. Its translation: CASSLQGASYGYTF.

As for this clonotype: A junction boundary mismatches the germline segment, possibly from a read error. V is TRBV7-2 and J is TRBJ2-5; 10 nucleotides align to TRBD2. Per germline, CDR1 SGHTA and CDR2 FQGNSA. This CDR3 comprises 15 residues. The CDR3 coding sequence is TGTGCCAGCAGTAAAACCCCCAGCGGGAGGGAGACCCAGCACTTC. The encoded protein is CASSKTPSGRETQHF. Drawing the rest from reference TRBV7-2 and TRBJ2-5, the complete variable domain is GAGVSQSPSNKVTEKGKDVELRCDPISGHTALYWYRQSLGQGLEFLIYFQGNSAPDKSGLPSDRFSAERTGGSVSTLTIQRTQQEDSAVYLCASSKTPSGRETQHFGPGTRLLVL.

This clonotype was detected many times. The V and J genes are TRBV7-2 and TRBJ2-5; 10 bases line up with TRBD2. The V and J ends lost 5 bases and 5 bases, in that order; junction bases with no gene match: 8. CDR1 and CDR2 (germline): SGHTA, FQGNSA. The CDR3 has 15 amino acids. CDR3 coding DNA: TGTGCCAGCAGCACCTCTAGCGGGAGTGTGGAGACCCAGTACTTC. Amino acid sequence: CASSTSSGSVETQYF.

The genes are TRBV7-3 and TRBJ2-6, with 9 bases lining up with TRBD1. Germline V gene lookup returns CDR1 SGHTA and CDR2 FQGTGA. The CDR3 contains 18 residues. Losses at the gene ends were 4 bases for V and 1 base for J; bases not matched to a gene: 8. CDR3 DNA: TGTGCCAGCAGCTGGGGACAGGGCGCTATTTCTGGGGCCAACGTCCTGACTTTC. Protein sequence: CASSWGQGAISGANVLTF.

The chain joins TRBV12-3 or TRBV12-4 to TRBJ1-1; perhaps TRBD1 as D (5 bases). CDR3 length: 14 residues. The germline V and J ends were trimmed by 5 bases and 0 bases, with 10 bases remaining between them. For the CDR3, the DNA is TGTGCCAGCAGTCTCAGGGTTTTGAACACTGAAGCTTTCTTT. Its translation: CASSLRVLNTEAFF.

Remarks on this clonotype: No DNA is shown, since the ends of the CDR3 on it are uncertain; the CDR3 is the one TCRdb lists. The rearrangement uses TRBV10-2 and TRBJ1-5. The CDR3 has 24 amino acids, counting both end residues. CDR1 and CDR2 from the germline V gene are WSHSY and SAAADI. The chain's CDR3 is CASSPLRTSGSLVRAVLRAGHQHF.

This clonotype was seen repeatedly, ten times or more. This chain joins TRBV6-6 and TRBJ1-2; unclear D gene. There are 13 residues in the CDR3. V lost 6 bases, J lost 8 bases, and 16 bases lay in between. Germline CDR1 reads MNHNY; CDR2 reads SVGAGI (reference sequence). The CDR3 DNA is TGTGCCAGCAGATGGACGACTGCGGGGGGCTACACCTTC. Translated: CASRWTTAGGYTF.

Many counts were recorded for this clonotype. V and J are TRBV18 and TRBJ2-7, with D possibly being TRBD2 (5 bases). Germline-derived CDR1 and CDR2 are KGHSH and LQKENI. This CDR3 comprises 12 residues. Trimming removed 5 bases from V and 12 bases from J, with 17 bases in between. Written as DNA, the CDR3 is TGTGCCAGCTCATCAAGAGCCGGGAAAGGGTACTTC. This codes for CASSSRAGKGYF. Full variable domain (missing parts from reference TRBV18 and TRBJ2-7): NAGVMQNPRHLVRRRGQEARLRCSPMKGHSHVYWYRQLPEEGLKFMVYLQKENIIDESGMPKERFSAEFPKEGPSILRIQQVVRGDSAAYFCASSSRAGKGYFGPGTRLTVT.

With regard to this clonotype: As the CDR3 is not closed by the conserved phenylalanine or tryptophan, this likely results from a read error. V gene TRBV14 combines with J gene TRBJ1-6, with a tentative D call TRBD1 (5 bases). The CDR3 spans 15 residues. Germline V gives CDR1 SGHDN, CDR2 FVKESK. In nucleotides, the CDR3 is TGTGCCAGCAGCTTGAATCAGGGAACTAATTCACCTCTCCACCTT. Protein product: CASSLNQGTNSPLHL.

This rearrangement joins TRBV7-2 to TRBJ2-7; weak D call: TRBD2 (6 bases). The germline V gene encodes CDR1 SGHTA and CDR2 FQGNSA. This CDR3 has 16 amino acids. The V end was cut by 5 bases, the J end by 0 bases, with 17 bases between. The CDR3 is CASSPSGDLSSYEQYF. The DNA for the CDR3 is TGTGCCAGCAGCCCCTCCGGGGACTTGAGCTCCTACGAGCAGTACTTC.